Below, 29 T cell receptor beta chains from the same sample are listed, as sequenced in a study of identical twins. Each CDR3 protein gets one entry after TCRdb re-called the 5' RACE reads with MiXCR. This sample has about 300,000 distinct CDR3 sequences; 9% to 15% occur once, and the top ten carry approximately 7.6%. A further study also used this sample, focusing on yellow fever vaccine responses in identical twins.

Material: CD8+ T cells sorted from blood. Every receptor here comes from a woman under 30 in good health.

V and J are TRBV28 and TRBJ2-6; D call uncertain. Germline V CDR1 and CDR2: MDHEN, SYDVKM. The V and J ends lost 6 bases and 0 bases respectively, with 12 bases between them. The CDR3 loop spans 16 amino acids. CDR3 coding DNA: TGTGCCAGCAGGCGGCAGGCCTCCTCTGGGGCCAACGTCCTGACTTTC. Translating gives CASRRQASSGANVLTF.

This chain uses TRBV2 with TRBJ2-1; tentative D call: TRBD2 (6 bases). The germline V gene has CDR1 SNHLY and CDR2 FYNNEI. Trimming removed 1 base from V and 4 bases from J, with 23 bases in between. The CDR3 spans 19 residues. The CDR3 coding sequence is TGTGCCAGCAGTGAAGGGCATAGCGGCTCCCACCCCCTTTACAATGAGCAGTTCTTC. Translating it yields CASSEGHSGSHPLYNEQFF.

V is TRBV15 and J is TRBJ2-1; D not resolved. Germline V gene data show CDR1 as LNHNV and CDR2 as YYDKDF (reference sequence). The CDR3 runs to 16 residues. V dropped 1 base and J dropped 0 bases, with 10 bases sitting between them. CDR3 sequence reads: CATSRGLQISYNEQFF. The DNA for the CDR3 is TGTGCCACCAGCAGAGGACTTCAGATCTCCTACAATGAGCAGTTCTTC.

This chain connects TRBV7-9 to TRBJ2-5; 10 bases match TRBD2. Germline CDR1 and CDR2: SEHNR and FQNEAQ (reference sequence). V was clipped by 8 bases and J by 5 bases; unmatched bases: 11. The CDR3 has 15 residues. CDR3 nucleotides: TGTGCCAGCGGATCCAGCGGGGGGGCCTGGGAGACCCAGTACTTC. Encoded protein: CASGSSGGAWETQYF.

The chain uses TRBV6-2 or TRBV6-3 and TRBJ1-2, with D hard to call. V was cut by 2 bases and J by 3 bases, with 7 bases left in between. Germline lookup yields CDR1 MNHEY and CDR2 SVGEGT. CDR3 length: 13 amino acids. CDR3 sequence reads: CASSYAIDYGYTF. The CDR3 nucleotides read TGTGCCAGCAGTTACGCGATAGACTATGGCTACACCTTC.

The sample holds a few counts of this clonotype. CDR3: CASSQEGVPNYGYTF. For the CDR3, the DNA is TGCGCCAGCAGCCAAGAGGGGGTGCCTAACTATGGCTACACCTTC. The chain uses TRBV4-1 and TRBJ1-2; D may be TRBD1 (5 bases). CDR1 and CDR2 (germline): MGHRA, YSYEKL. V was clipped by 0 bases and J by 0 bases, with 8 bases between them. The CDR3 contains 15 residues.

In this sample, this clonotype turned up a few times. The chain recombines TRBV24-1 with TRBJ2-1; D perhaps matches TRBD2 (5 bases). The V end lost 0 bases, the J end lost 5 bases, and 7 bases lay between the germline ends. Germline V gene sequence: CDR1 KGHDR, CDR2 SFDVKD. CDR3 size: 14 residues. The CDR3 DNA sequence: TGTGCCACCAGTGATTTGCGAGCGGACAATGAGCAGTTCTTC. This gives the protein CATSDLRADNEQFF.

This clonotype was recorded at least ten times. This chain joins TRBV15 and TRBJ2-7; TRBD1 matches 8 bases. The CDR3 extends over 15 amino acids. V gave up 5 bases and J gave up 0 bases; unmatched junction bases: 6. Germline V CDR1 and CDR2: LNHNV, YYDKDF (reference sequence). The CDR3 nucleotides are TGTGCCACCAGCCCCGACAGGGGATCCTCCTACGAGCAGTACGTC. As protein: CATSPDRGSSYEQYV.

This chain links TRBV2 with TRBJ2-5, with D perhaps TRBD1 or TRBD2 (5 bases each). CDR3 length equals 10 residues. Germline lookup yields CDR1 SNHLY and CDR2 FYNNEI. CDR3 protein: CASRGQTQYF. The CDR3 DNA reads as TGTGCATCGAGGGGACAGACCCAGTACTTC.

This clonotype was seen at least ten times. V gene TRBV12-3 or TRBV12-4 combines with J gene TRBJ2-1; no firm D call. This CDR3 has 14 amino acids. Trimming pared 1 base from V and 6 bases from J, leaving 10 bases between. This CDR3 reads CASSLGGQLNEQFF. CDR3 DNA sequence: TGTGCCAGCAGTTTAGGGGGTCAACTCAATGAGCAGTTCTTC.

V is TRBV6-5 and J is TRBJ1-5, with D unclear. Trimming pared 2 bases from V and 4 bases from J, leaving 15 bases between. Germline values: CDR1 MNHEY, CDR2 SVGAGI. This CDR3 is built from 16 residues. This CDR3 is CASSYGDPAPNQPQHF. CDR3 DNA: TGTGCCAGCAGTTACGGAGACCCGGCGCCTAATCAGCCCCAGCATTTT.

The J gene is TRBJ2-5, the V gene TRBV6-5, with a weak D call TRBD2 (6 bases). CDR1 MNHEY and CDR2 SVGAGI come from the germline V gene. V was clipped by 4 bases and J by 5 bases, with 8 bases between them. The CDR3 runs 12 residues. In DNA form, the CDR3 reads TGTGCCAGCAGTTTCCGGGGGGAGACCCAGTACTTC. Its translation is CASSFRGETQYF.

This clonotype was observed at least ten times. The chain links TRBV7-6 to TRBJ1-1; TRBD1 matches 8 bases. J gave up 4 bases and V 5 bases, and 3 bases lay outside the gene matches. The CDR3 is 13 amino acids. Germline CDR1 and CDR2: SGHVS and FNYEAQ. For the CDR3, the DNA is TGTGCCAGCAGCCCTGGACAGGGCACTGAAGCTTTCTTT. Translating it yields CASSPGQGTEAFF.

This clonotype was detected ten times or more. The chain couples TRBV27 to TRBJ2-7, with D unclear. Germline CDR1 reads MNHEY; CDR2 reads SMNVEV (reference sequence). This CDR3 has 13 residues. Trimming stripped 0 bases from V and 2 bases from J, with 5 bases between. The CDR3 region has the DNA TGTGCCAGCAGTTTATCTGTAACCTACGAGCAGTACTTC. It is translated as CASSLSVTYEQYF.

V and J are TRBV6-4 and TRBJ2-2; 8 positions agree with TRBD1. Trimming cost V 10 bases and J 0 bases; bases outside gene matches: 16. Germline V gene sequence: CDR1 MRHNA, CDR2 SNTAGT. The CDR3 totals 18 residues. CDR3 DNA: TGTGCCATCTGTCGGGGGATCGACAGGGGCACGAACACCGGGGAGCTGTTTTTT. Translating gives CAICRGIDRGTNTGELFF.

This clonotype has a handful of counts. This sequence joins TRBV20-1 and TRBJ2-7; the D gene is possibly TRBD1 (5 bases). Germline V gene lookup returns CDR1 DFQATT and CDR2 SNEGSKA (reference sequence). The V end was cut by 5 bases, the J end by 3 bases, with 8 bases between. The CDR3 is 11 amino acids. CDR3 sequence (DNA): TGCAGTGCTCAAGGGGTCTACGAGCAGTACTTC. Translation: CSAQGVYEQYF.

The rearrangement uses TRBV2 and TRBJ2-3; unclear D gene. Germline CDR1 is SNHLY and CDR2 is FYNNEI. This CDR3 comprises 17 residues. The ends were cut back, 1 base at V and 1 base at J, with 15 bases in the middle. The CDR3 spells CASSEVGPQLGTDTQYF. For the CDR3, the DNA is TGTGCCAGCAGTGAAGTTGGGCCTCAGCTCGGCACAGATACGCAGTATTTT.

The V gene is TRBV27, the J gene TRBJ2-7; D perhaps matches TRBD2 (8 bases). The germline V gene has CDR1 MNHEY and CDR2 SMNVEV (reference sequence). V lost 1 base and J lost 2, with 33 bases in between. The CDR3 sequence is 22 residues long. The CDR3 here is CASSLYPGTGTRGVAGPYEQYF. CDR3 coding DNA: TGTGCCAGCAGTTTATACCCCGGGACGGGGACCAGGGGGGTAGCGGGGCCCTACGAGCAGTACTTC.

This clonotype was observed a few times. The chain is built from TRBV29-1 and TRBJ2-1; possible D gene TRBD2, 5 bases. V was pared by 6 bases and J by 6 bases, with 18 bases between. The germline CDR1 and CDR2 sequences are SQVTM and ANQGSEA. CDR3 length: 14 amino acids. The CDR3 protein is CSVAPTSSPNEQFF. For the CDR3, the DNA is TGCAGCGTGGCCCCCACTAGTTCCCCCAATGAGCAGTTCTTC.

The sample holds a few counts of this clonotype. The chain uses TRBV7-6 and TRBJ1-1; 7 bases align to TRBD1. CDR1 SGHVS and CDR2 FNYEAQ come from the germline V gene. After removal of 0 bases from V and 6 bases from J, the junction contained 1 base not matched to a gene. The CDR3 contains 13 residues. The CDR3 is CASSLAGTAEAFF. Written as DNA, the CDR3 is TGTGCCAGCAGCTTAGCGGGGACAGCTGAAGCTTTCTTT.

This clonotype showed up many times. V and J are TRBV12-3 or TRBV12-4 and TRBJ1-1; 8 bases agree with TRBD1. J was trimmed by 5 bases and V by 10 bases; bases with no gene match: 6. The CDR3 contains 12 residues. The CDR3 sequence is CATDREGTEAFF. For the CDR3, the DNA is TGTGCCACGGACAGGGAGGGGACTGAAGCTTTCTTT.

The V call is TRBV2, the J call TRBJ2-3; D perhaps matches TRBD2 (5 bases). Looked up from germline, CDR1 is SNHLY and CDR2 is FYNNEI. Trimming cost V 9 bases and J 2 bases, with 18 bases left between them. This CDR3 region has 15 residues. The CDR3 nucleotides read TGTGCCAGAAACACTCGGGAATCCTACACAGATACGCAGTATTTT. Amino acids: CARNTRESYTDTQYF.

V gene TRBV6-5 combines with J gene TRBJ2-1, with D uncertain. Deletions cut 0 bases from V and 5 bases from J, with 11 bases between. This CDR3 spans 15 amino acids. Germline values: CDR1 MNHEY, CDR2 SVGAGI. As DNA, the CDR3 is TGTGCCAGCAGTTACTCGACCACGGGCGACAATGAGCAGTTCTTC. As protein: CASSYSTTGDNEQFF.

The rearrangement links TRBV5-1 to TRBJ2-1; 8 bases line up with TRBD2. Trimming took 3 bases from V and 2 from J; bases not matched to a gene: 10. Germline CDR1 SGHRS, CDR2 YFSETQ. The CDR3 consists of 17 residues. The CDR3 region has the DNA TGCGCCAGCAGCTCCGGGGTAGCGGGGAGCCCCTACAATGAGCAGTTCTTC. It translates to CASSSGVAGSPYNEQFF.

This clonotype was observed a handful of times. The V and J genes are TRBV28 and TRBJ1-2, with no clear D. CDR1 and CDR2 from the germline V gene are MDHEN and SYDVKM. The CDR3 length is 13 residues. Deletions cut 3 bases from V and 4 bases from J, with 9 bases between. The CDR3 is CASSFTGSYGYTF. The CDR3, as DNA: TGTGCCAGCAGTTTTACCGGAAGCTATGGCTACACCTTC.

This clonotype was seen only once. One end of the junction varies from germline; a read error may be responsible. The CDR3 nucleotides read TGCAGCGCTAGATCAGCTCAGGCCGGGGAGCTGTTTTTT. Translation gives CSARSAQAGELFF. The rearrangement links TRBV20-1 to TRBJ2-2; D not certain. There are 13 residues in the CDR3. Germline CDR1 reads DFQATT; CDR2 reads SNEGSKA (reference sequence).

This clonotype was counted between two and nine times. V gene TRBV21-1 combines with J gene TRBJ2-7; the D segment call TRBD2 is taken from the table without a DNA check. TRBV21-1 counts as a pseudogene. The CDR3 length is 18 residues. The CDR3 DNA reads TGTGCCAGCAGCAAAGGGCTTATTGGGCTAGCGGGCCTCTACGAGCAGTACTTC. Protein sequence: CASSKGLIGLAGLYEQYF.

This clonotype has a count of ten or more. This chain connects TRBV4-1 to TRBJ1-6; D ambiguous. The V gene lost 0 bases and the J gene lost 0 bases, with 3 bases spanning the gap. The CDR3 has 15 residues. Per the germline V gene, CDR1 is MGHRA and CDR2 is YSYEKL. The CDR3 here is CASSQEFSYNSPLHF. CDR3 in DNA: TGCGCCAGCAGCCAAGAGTTCTCCTATAATTCACCCCTCCACTTT.

This chain uses TRBV7-2 with TRBJ2-1, with D tentatively TRBD1 or TRBD2 (6 bases each). Germline CDR1 reads SGHTA; CDR2 reads FQGNSA. V gave up 5 bases and J gave up 2 bases, with 16 bases separating them. The CDR3 totals 16 residues. CDR3 bases: TGTGCCAGCAGCCTCTTGGGGGGCGTCACCTACAATGAGCAGTTCTTC. This codes for CASSLLGGVTYNEQFF.